The entry that follows covers one TCR beta chain sequence. This record belongs to a study of blood T cell repertoires in COVID-19. As for the study in general: COVID-19 samples from acute and convalescent phases originated in the United States, Italy and Spain. PBMCs, B-cell-depleted T cells, or T cells were the source of the cDNA or gDNA that made up the material.

The method was immunoSEQ multiplex PCR; TCRdb's version includes in-frame clones alone and lacks a portion of them. This sample carries fewer than 75,000 clones, 86% of them seen once, and the ten largest clones take roughly 4.4%. Germline lookup yields CDR1 SGHTA and CDR2 FQGNSA. The V and J ends lost 5 bases and 8 bases respectively, with 21 bases between them. This CDR3 has 15 amino acids. The V and J genes are TRBV7-2 and TRBJ1-2; possible D gene TRBD1, 5 bases. The clonotype comes from a man aged 50-60 years with active COVID-19. The sequenced sample was peripheral blood. CDR3 coding DNA: TGTGCCAGCAGCCCCACCACCGGGAGGGGAGGAGGCTACACCTTC. It encodes CASSPTTGRGGGYTF.